The 7 T cell receptor beta chains below come from one sample, sequenced in a study of T cell responses to AZD1222 COVID-19 vaccine. The assay was immunoSEQ multiplex PCR, and TCRdb's table has in-frame clones only and misses some. The table includes 95,000 to 150,000 clones, 92% detected once. Sequenced material: peripheral blood, taken on day 0 of AZD1222 vaccination. These receptors came from an adult in good health.

V and J are TRBV9 and TRBJ2-3; D is possibly TRBD1 (6 bases). CDR1 is SGDLS and CDR2 is YYNGEE in the germline V gene. This CDR3 comprises 14 residues. V was trimmed by 4 bases and J by 2 bases, leaving 11 bases between them. DNA for the CDR3: TGTGCCAGCAGCCCCGGACAGATCACAGATACGCAGTATTTT. It yields the protein CASSPGQITDTQYF.

V and J are TRBV4-1 and TRBJ2-3, with 12 bases lining up with TRBD2. The V segment lost 2 bases and the J segment 4 bases; nucleotides outside the gene matches: 4. CDR1 and CDR2 from the germline V gene are MGHRA and YSYEKL. CDR3 size: 16 residues. CDR3 region: CASSQSLAGGPDTQYF. DNA of the CDR3: TGCGCCAGCAGCCAATCACTAGCGGGAGGTCCAGATACGCAGTATTTT.

The rearrangement uses TRBV24-1 and TRBJ2-2; D is ambiguous. Germline CDR1 KGHDR, CDR2 SFDVKD. V dropped 0 bases and J dropped 8 bases, with 9 bases sitting between them. The CDR3 sequence is 14 residues long. As DNA, the CDR3 is TGTGCCACCAGTGATTTGCCCGGATGGGGGGAGCTGTTTTTT. Encoded protein: CATSDLPGWGELFF.

The chain carries TRBV7-8 and TRBJ2-2, with D possibly TRBD2 on 5 matching bases. The CDR3 covers 15 residues. Trimming shortened V by 2 bases and J by 4 bases, and 11 bases separated the two germline ends. CDR1 and CDR2 (germline): SGHVS, FQNEAQ. Written as DNA, the CDR3 is TGTGCCAGCAGCTTAAAAAGAGGGTTCACCGGGGAGCTGTTTTTT. Translated, it gives CASSLKRGFTGELFF.

The V and J genes are TRBV7-9 and TRBJ1-6; no clear D. V lost 5 bases and J 4 bases, leaving 12 bases between the germline ends. The CDR3 extends over 15 amino acids. Germline values: CDR1 SEHNR, CDR2 FQNEAQ (reference sequence). The CDR3 protein is CASSTQARYNSPLHF. CDR3 bases: TGTGCCAGCAGCACGCAAGCTCGGTATAATTCACCCCTCCACTTT.

The J gene is TRBJ1-3, the V gene TRBV7-6, with 8 bases aligning to TRBD1. Germline V CDR1 and CDR2: SGHVS, FNYEAQ. The CDR3 consists of 20 residues. Trimming took 5 bases from V and 3 from J; bases not matched to a gene: 21. This CDR3 is CASSPKTGQGLRGLGNTIYF. The CDR3 region has the DNA TGTGCCAGCAGCCCGAAAACCGGACAGGGTTTGAGAGGACTTGGAAACACCATATATTTT. Variable domain in full (rest from reference TRBV7-6 and TRBJ1-3): GAGVSQSPRYKVTKRGQDVALRCDPISGHVSLYWYRQALGQGPEFLTYFNYEAQQDKSGLPNDRFSAERPEGSISTLTIQRTEQRDSAMYRCASSPKTGQGLRGLGNTIYFGEGSWLTVV.

The V and J genes are TRBV12-5 and TRBJ1-4; D uncertain. The CDR3 contains 14 residues. Germline CDR1 LGHNT, CDR2 FRNRAP. The V and J ends lost 4 bases and 12 bases respectively, with 18 bases between them. CDR3 sequence reads: CASGSGGRYSELFF. CDR3 DNA sequence: TGTGCTAGTGGTTCGGGAGGACGGTATTCGGAACTGTTTTTT.